This is a list of T cell receptor beta chains from one sample in a study of blood T cell repertoires in COVID-19. The repertoire was sequenced with immunoSEQ multiplex PCR; TCRdb's copy has only in-frame clones and lacks some. This table holds about 89,000 clones, 65% to 80% found once. Sequencing was performed on peripheral blood. The source of these receptors is a human donor in a cohort sampled during active COVID-19. The CDR3 runs from the conserved cysteine through the conserved F or W. The order of the fields is V gene, clone size, J gene, D gene, CDR3 DNA, CDR3 protein. The D gene is left open where the match is weak. For some rows the clone size is stated as once, few or many, or as a class when expanded; others skip it.

v_call: TRBV7-9
clone_size: few
j_call: TRBJ2-3
d_call: NA
cdr3_nt: TGTGCCAGCAGCTTAGCCCAGAGCACAGATACGCAGTATTTT
cdr3_aa: CASSLAQSTDTQYF

v_call: TRBV6-2/TRBV6-3
clone_size: few
j_call: TRBJ2-7
d_call: NA
cdr3_nt: TGTGCCAGCAGTTACTCGGGCGCGTACGAGCAGTACTTC
cdr3_aa: CASSYSGAYEQYF

v_call: TRBV19
clone_size: NA
j_call: TRBJ2-2
d_call: TRBD2
cdr3_nt: TGTGCCAGTACCCCAGGACTAGCGGGAGGTGCCGGGGAGCTGTTTTTT
cdr3_aa: CASTPGLAGGAGELFF

v_call: TRBV28
clone_size: NA
j_call: TRBJ2-3
d_call: TRBD2
cdr3_nt: TGTGCCAGCAGACCGAGGTGGCGGGAGGGCCCAGATACGCAGTATTTT
cdr3_aa: CASRPRWREGPDTQYF

v_call: TRBV7-3
clone_size: NA
j_call: TRBJ2-5
d_call: TRBD2
cdr3_nt: TGTGCCAGCAGCCCCCAAGCAGCGGGAGGCCAAGAGACCCAGTACTTC
cdr3_aa: CASSPQAAGGQETQYF

v_call: TRBV28
clone_size: NA
j_call: TRBJ1-6
d_call: NA
cdr3_nt: TGTGCCAGCAGTTGGAGGGCGATCTATAATTCACCCCTCCACTTT
cdr3_aa: CASSWRAIYNSPLHF

v_call: TRBV28
clone_size: many
j_call: TRBJ1-1
d_call: TRBD1
cdr3_nt: TGTGCCAGCAGCAACGGACAGGATATGAACACTGAAGCTTTCTTT
cdr3_aa: CASSNGQDMNTEAFF

v_call: TRBV5-1
clone_size: NA
j_call: TRBJ2-6
d_call: NA
cdr3_nt: TGCGCCAGCAGGATCCGGGACTCTGGGGCCAACGTCCTGACTTTC
cdr3_aa: CASRIRDSGANVLTF

v_call: TRBV6-2/TRBV6-3
clone_size: NA
j_call: TRBJ2-7
d_call: NA
cdr3_nt: TGTGCCAGCAGGCCTAGACAGAGGATTACCTACGAGCAGTACTTC
cdr3_aa: CASRPRQRITYEQYF

v_call: TRBV27
clone_size: NA
j_call: TRBJ2-3
d_call: TRBD1
cdr3_nt: TGTGCCAGCAGTCCACCGACAGGGAAGGCGCCAGATACGCAGTATTTT
cdr3_aa: CASSPPTGKAPDTQYF

v_call: TRBV30
clone_size: NA
j_call: TRBJ1-5
d_call: NA
cdr3_nt: TGTGCCTGGAGTTCGCGTATGGGCAATCAGCCCCAGCATTTT
cdr3_aa: CAWSSRMGNQPQHF

v_call: TRBV5-1
clone_size: NA
j_call: TRBJ1-3
d_call: NA
cdr3_nt: TGCGCCAGCAGCTTAACCAGGGGTGATTTTGCTGGAAACACCATATATTTT
cdr3_aa: CASSLTRGDFAGNTIYF

v_call: TRBV2
clone_size: NA
j_call: TRBJ1-4
d_call: NA
cdr3_nt: TGTGCCAGCAGACCGGGGGTTGGGGGTCAGGAGGAAAAACTGTTTTTT
cdr3_aa: CASRPGVGGQEEKLFF

v_call: TRBV18
clone_size: NA
j_call: TRBJ1-1
d_call: NA
cdr3_nt: TGTGCCAGCTCCCGTGGCGGCAGGGCGGCCGCTGAAGCTTTCTTT
cdr3_aa: CASSRGGRAAAEAFF

v_call: TRBV28
clone_size: NA
j_call: TRBJ1-2
d_call: NA
cdr3_nt: TGTGCCAGCAGTTTTGTGGCAGGACAGAACTATGGCTACACCTTC
cdr3_aa: CASSFVAGQNYGYTF

v_call: TRBV9
clone_size: NA
j_call: TRBJ1-1
d_call: TRBD1
cdr3_nt: TGTGCCAGCAGCGTAGGCCGAGGACAGGGGGGAGCTTTCTTT
cdr3_aa: CASSVGRGQGGAFF

v_call: TRBV30
clone_size: NA
j_call: TRBJ2-7
d_call: TRBD1
cdr3_nt: TGTGCCGGAGTTGAGGGGACAGGCTACGAGCAGTACTTC
cdr3_aa: CAGVEGTGYEQYF

v_call: TRBV5-4
clone_size: NA
j_call: TRBJ2-2
d_call: TRBD1
cdr3_nt: TGTGCCAGCAGCTTTGACCAGGGGGCCGGGGAGCTGTTTTTT
cdr3_aa: CASSFDQGAGELFF

v_call: TRBV10-3
clone_size: few
j_call: TRBJ2-1
d_call: TRBD2
cdr3_nt: TGTGCCAGCCAAGACGTTTTAGCGGGGGTAAATGAGCAGTTCTTC
cdr3_aa: CASQDVLAGVNEQFF

v_call: TRBV5-1
clone_size: NA
j_call: TRBJ2-1
d_call: TRBD2
cdr3_nt: TGCGCCAGCAGCTACACGGGACTAGCGGGAGAATATTCCAATGAGCAGTTCTTC
cdr3_aa: CASSYTGLAGEYSNEQFF

v_call: TRBV28
clone_size: NA
j_call: TRBJ2-1
d_call: NA
cdr3_nt: TGTGCCAGCAGTTTCGAGCTAGTCCGCTTCAATGAGCAGTTCTTC
cdr3_aa: CASSFELVRFNEQFF

v_call: TRBV18
clone_size: NA
j_call: TRBJ1-5
d_call: TRBD1
cdr3_nt: TGTGCCAGCTCACAGGACAGGGGACCAGATCAGCCCCAGCATTTT
cdr3_aa: CASSQDRGPDQPQHF

v_call: TRBV18
clone_size: few
j_call: TRBJ2-2
d_call: TRBD1
cdr3_nt: TGTGCCAGCTCACCAAGGACAGGGGCGGCCGGGGAGCTGTTTTTT
cdr3_aa: CASSPRTGAAGELFF